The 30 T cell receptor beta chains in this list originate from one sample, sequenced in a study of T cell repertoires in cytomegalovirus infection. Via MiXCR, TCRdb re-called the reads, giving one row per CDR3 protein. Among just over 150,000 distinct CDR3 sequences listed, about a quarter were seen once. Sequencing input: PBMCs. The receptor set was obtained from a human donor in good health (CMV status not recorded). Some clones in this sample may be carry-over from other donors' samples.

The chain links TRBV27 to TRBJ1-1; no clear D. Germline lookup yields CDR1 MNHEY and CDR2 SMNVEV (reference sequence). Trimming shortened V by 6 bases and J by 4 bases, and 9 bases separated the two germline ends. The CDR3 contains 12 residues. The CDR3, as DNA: TGTGCCAGCAGAGGCGAGGCCACTGAAGCTTTCTTT. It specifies CASRGEATEAFF.

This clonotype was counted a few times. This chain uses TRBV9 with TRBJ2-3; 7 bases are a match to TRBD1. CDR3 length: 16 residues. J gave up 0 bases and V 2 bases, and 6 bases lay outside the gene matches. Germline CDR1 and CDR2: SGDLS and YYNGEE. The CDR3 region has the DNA TGTGCCAGCAGCGTCGACAGGGAAAGTAGCACAGATACGCAGTATTTT. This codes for CASSVDRESSTDTQYF.

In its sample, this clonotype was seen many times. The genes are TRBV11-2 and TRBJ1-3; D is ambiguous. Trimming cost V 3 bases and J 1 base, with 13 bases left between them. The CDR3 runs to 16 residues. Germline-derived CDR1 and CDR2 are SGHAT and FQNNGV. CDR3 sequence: CASSFTPRQSGNTIYF. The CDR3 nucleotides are TGTGCCAGCAGCTTTACCCCTCGTCAATCTGGAAACACCATATATTTT.

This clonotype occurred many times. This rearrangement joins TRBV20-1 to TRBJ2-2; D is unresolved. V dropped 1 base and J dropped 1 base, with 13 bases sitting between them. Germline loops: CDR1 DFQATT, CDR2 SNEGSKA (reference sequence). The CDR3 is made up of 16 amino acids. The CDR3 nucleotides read TGCAGTGCTAGAGGTCCAAAAGGGATGAACACCGGGGAGCTGTTTTTT. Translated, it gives CSARGPKGMNTGELFF.

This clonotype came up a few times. CDR3 sequence reads: CASNTGGGLVLGSPLHF. The CDR3 DNA sequence: TGTGCCAGCAACACAGGAGGGGGGCTGGTTTTAGGTTCACCCCTCCACTTT. The chain is built from TRBV28 and TRBJ1-6, with TRBD1 as a possible D gene (6 bases). Deletions cut 7 bases from V and 9 bases from J, with 25 bases between. Germline-derived CDR1 and CDR2 are MDHEN and SYDVKM. The CDR3 is 17 amino acids.

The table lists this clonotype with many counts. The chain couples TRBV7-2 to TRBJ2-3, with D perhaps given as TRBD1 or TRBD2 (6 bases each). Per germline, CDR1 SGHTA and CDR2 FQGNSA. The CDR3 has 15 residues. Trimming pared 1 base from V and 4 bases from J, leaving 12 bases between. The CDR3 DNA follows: TGTGCCAGCAGCTTAGGGGCCGGGGGCTCAGATACGCAGTATTTT. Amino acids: CASSLGAGGSDTQYF. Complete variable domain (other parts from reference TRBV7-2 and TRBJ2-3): GAGVSQSPSNKVTEKGKDVELRCDPISGHTALYWYRQSLGQGLEFLIYFQGNSAPDKSGLPSDRFSAERTGGSVSTLTIQRTQQEDSAVYLCASSLGAGGSDTQYFGPGTRLTVL.

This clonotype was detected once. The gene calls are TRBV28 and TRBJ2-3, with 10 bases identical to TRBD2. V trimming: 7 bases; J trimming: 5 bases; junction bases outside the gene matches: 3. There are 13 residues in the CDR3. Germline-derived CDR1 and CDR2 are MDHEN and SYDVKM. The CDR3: CASKVAGGDTQYF. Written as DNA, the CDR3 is TGTGCCAGCAAAGTAGCGGGAGGAGATACGCAGTATTTT.

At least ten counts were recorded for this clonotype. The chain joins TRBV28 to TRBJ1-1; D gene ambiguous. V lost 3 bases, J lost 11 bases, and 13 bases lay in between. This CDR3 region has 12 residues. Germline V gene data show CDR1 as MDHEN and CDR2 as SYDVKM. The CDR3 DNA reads TGTGCCAGCAGTTTTAATGAGGGTCGGGCTTTCTTT. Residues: CASSFNEGRAFF.

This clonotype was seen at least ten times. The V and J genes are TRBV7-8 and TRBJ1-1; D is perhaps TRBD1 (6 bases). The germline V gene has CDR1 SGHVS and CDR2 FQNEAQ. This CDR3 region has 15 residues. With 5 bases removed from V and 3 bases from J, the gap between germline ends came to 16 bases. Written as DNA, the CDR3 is TGTGCCAGCAGCCCTACAGGGTTGAGGGACACTGAAGCTTTCTTT. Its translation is CASSPTGLRDTEAFF. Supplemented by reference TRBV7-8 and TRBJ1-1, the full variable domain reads GAGVSQSPRYKVAKRGQDVALRCDPISGHVSLFWYQQALGQGPEFLTYFQNEAQLDKSGLPSDRFFAERPEGSVSTLKIQRTQQEDSAVYLCASSPTGLRDTEAFFGQGTRLTVV.

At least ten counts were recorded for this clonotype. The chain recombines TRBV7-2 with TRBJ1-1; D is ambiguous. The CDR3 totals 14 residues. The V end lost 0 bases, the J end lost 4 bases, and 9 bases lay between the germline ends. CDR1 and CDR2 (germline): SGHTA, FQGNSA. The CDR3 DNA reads TGTGCCAGCAGCTTAGCGCAAGGAATCACTGAAGCTTTCTTT. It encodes CASSLAQGITEAFF.

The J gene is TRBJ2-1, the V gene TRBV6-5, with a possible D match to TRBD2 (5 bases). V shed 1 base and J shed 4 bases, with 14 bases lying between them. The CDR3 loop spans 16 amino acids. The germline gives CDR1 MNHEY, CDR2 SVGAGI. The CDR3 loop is CASSYLSAAGYNEQFF. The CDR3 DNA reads TGTGCCAGCAGTTACTTATCCGCGGCGGGTTACAATGAGCAGTTCTTC.

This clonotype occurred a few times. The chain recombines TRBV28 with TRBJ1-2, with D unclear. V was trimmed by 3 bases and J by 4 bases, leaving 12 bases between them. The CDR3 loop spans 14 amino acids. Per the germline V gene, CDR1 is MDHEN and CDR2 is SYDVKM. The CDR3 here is CASSFKASGYGYTF. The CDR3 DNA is TGTGCCAGCAGTTTCAAAGCTTCTGGCTATGGCTACACCTTC.

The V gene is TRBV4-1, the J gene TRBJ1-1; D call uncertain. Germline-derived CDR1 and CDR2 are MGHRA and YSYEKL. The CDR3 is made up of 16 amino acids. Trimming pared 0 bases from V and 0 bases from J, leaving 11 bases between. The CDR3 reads CASSQDLGSLNTEAFF. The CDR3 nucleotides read TGCGCCAGCAGCCAAGATCTGGGGAGCTTGAACACTGAAGCTTTCTTT.

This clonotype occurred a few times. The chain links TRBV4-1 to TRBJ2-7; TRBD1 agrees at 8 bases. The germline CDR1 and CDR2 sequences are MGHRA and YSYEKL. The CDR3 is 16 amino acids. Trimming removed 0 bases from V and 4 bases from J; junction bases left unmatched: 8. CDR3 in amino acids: CASSQDSGQGAYEQYF. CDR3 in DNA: TGCGCCAGCAGCCAAGATTCCGGACAGGGAGCGTACGAGCAGTACTTC.

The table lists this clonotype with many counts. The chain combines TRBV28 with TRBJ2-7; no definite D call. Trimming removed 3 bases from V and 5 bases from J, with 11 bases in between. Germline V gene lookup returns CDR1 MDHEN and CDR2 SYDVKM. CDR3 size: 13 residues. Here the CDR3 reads CASSLLQRNEQYF. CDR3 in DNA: TGTGCCAGCAGTTTGTTGCAGAGAAACGAGCAGTACTTC.

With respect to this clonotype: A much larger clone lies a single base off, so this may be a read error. CDR3 region: CANSPYRLAGQYEQYF. In DNA form, the CDR3 reads TGTGCCAACAGCCCATACCGACTAGCGGGGCAGTACGAGCAGTACTTC. V usage is TRBV7-8 and J usage is TRBJ2-7, with 11 bases identical to TRBD2. The CDR3 spans 16 residues. The germline V gene has CDR1 SGHVS and CDR2 FQNEAQ.

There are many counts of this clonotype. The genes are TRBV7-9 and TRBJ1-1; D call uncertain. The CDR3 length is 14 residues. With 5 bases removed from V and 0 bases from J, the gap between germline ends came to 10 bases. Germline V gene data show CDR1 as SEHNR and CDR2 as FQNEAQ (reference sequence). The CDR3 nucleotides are TGTGCCAGCAGCCCACATAGTATGAACACTGAAGCTTTCTTT. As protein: CASSPHSMNTEAFF.

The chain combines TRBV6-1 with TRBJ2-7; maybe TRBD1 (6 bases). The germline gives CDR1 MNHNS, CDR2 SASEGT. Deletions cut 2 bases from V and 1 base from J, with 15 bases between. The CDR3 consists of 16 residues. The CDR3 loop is CASSELGRGSSYEQYF. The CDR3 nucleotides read TGTGCCAGCAGTGAACTGGGCAGGGGATCGTCCTACGAGCAGTACTTC.

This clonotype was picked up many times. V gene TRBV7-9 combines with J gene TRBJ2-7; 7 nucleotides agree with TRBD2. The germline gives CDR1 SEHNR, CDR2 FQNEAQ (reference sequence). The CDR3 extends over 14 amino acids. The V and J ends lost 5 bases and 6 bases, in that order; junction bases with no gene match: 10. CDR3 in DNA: TGTGCCAGCAGCCGCGGGGGATTGAGCGGCGAGCAGTACTTC. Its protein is CASSRGGLSGEQYF.

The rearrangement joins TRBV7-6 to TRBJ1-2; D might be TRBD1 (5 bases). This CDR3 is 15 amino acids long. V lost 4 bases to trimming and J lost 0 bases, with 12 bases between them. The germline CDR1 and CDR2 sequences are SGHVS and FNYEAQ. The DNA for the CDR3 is TGTGCCAGCAGCTCCGCCGGACAAGCTAACTATGGCTACACCTTC. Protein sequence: CASSSAGQANYGYTF. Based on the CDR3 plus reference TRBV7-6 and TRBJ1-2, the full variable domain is GAGVSQSPRYKVTKRGQDVALRCDPISGHVSLYWYRQALGQGPEFLTYFNYEAQQDKSGLPNDRFSAERPEGSISTLTIQRTEQRDSAMYRCASSSAGQANYGYTFGSGTRLTVV.

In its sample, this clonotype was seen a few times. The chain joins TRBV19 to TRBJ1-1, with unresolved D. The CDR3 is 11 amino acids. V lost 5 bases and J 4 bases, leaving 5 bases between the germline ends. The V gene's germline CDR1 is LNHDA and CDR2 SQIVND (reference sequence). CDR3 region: CASSHVTEAFF. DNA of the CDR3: TGTGCCAGTAGTCACGTCACTGAAGCTTTCTTT.

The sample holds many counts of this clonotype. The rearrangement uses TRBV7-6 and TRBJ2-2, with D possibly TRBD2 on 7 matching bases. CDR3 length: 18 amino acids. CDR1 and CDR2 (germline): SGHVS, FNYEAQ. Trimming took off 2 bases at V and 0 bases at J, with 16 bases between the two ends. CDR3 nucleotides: TGTGCCAGCAGCTTATGGGGGGGGCAGGCCGCGAACACCGGGGAGCTGTTTTTT. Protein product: CASSLWGGQAANTGELFF.

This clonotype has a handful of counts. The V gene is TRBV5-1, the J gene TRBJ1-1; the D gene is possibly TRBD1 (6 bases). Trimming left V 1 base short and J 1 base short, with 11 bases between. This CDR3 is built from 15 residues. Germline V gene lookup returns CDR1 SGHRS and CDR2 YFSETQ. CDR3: CASSLLRGQNTEAFF. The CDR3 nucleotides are TGCGCCAGCAGCTTGCTCAGGGGACAGAACACTGAAGCTTTCTTT.

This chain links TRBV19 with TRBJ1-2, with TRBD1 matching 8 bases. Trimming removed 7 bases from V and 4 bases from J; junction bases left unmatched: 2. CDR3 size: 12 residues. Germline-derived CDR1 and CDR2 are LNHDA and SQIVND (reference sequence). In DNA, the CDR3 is TGTGCCAGTACCGGGACAGGCTATGGCTACACCTTC. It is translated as CASTGTGYGYTF.

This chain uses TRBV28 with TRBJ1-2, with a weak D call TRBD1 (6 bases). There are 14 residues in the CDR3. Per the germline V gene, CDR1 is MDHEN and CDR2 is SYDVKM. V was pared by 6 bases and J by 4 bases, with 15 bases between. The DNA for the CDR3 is TGTGCCAGCAGGGCAACAGGGTCCATCTATGGCTACACCTTC. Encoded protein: CASRATGSIYGYTF.

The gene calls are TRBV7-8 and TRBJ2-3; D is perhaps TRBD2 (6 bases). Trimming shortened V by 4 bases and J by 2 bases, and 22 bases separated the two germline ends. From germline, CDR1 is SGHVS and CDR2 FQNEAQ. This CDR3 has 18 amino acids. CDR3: CASSSWTRDSGYTDTQYF. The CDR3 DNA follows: TGTGCCAGCAGCTCCTGGACACGGGATAGCGGATACACAGATACGCAGTATTTT.

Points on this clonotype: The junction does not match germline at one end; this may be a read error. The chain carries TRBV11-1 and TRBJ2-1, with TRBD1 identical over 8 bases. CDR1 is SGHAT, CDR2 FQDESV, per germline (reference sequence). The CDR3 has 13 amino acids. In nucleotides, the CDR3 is TGTGCCAGCAGCTCCGGGACAGGCAATAAGCAGTTCTTC. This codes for CASSSGTGNKQFF. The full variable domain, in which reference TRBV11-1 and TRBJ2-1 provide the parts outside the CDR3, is EAEVAQSPRYKITEKSQAVAFWCDPISGHATLYWYRQILGQGPELLVQFQDESVVDDSQLPKDRFSAERLKGVDSTLKIQPAELGDSAMYLCASSSGTGNKQFFGPGTRLTVL.

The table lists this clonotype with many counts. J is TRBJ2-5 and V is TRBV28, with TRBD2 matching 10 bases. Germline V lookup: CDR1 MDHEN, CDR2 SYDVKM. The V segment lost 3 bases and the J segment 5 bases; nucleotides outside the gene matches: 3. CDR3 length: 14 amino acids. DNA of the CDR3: TGTGCCAGCAGTTTTCTAGCGGGAGAGGAGACCCAGTACTTC. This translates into CASSFLAGEETQYF.

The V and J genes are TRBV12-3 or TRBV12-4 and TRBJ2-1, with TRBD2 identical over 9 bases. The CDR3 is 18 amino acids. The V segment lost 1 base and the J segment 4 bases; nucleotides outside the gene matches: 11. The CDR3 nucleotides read TGTGCCAGCAGTTTAGAACCGTCAGCGGGAGGACGTTACAATGAGCAGTTCTTC. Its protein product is CASSLEPSAGGRYNEQFF.

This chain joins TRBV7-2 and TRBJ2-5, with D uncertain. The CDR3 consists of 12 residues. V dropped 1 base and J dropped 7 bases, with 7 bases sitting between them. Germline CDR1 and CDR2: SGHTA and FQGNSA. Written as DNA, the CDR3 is TGTGCCAGCAGCTTAGGGTCTTGGACCCAGTACTTC. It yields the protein CASSLGSWTQYF.